The sequence of this TCR beta chain was determined in a study of shared clonotypes between healthy human individuals. Only in-frame clones appear in the TCRdb table, and some are missing; sequencing was by immunoSEQ multiplex PCR. Of about 2 million clones in the sample, over 85% were seen once. All donors were healthy HIV-negative adults lacking recent acute infections or vaccinations. The CDR3 loop spans 13 amino acids. Per the germline V gene, CDR1 is MNHNS and CDR2 is SASEGT. V gave up 7 bases and J gave up 0 bases, with 6 bases separating them. This chain joins TRBV6-1 and TRBJ2-2; unclear D gene. The sequence was obtained from a man aged 18 to 29 in good health. What was sequenced was naive CD4+ T cells sorted from blood. Subset noted: CD45RA+ positively selected. The CDR3 nucleotides read TGTGCCAGCACCCTCACGAACACCGGGGAGCTGTTTTTT. Protein: CASTLTNTGELFF.